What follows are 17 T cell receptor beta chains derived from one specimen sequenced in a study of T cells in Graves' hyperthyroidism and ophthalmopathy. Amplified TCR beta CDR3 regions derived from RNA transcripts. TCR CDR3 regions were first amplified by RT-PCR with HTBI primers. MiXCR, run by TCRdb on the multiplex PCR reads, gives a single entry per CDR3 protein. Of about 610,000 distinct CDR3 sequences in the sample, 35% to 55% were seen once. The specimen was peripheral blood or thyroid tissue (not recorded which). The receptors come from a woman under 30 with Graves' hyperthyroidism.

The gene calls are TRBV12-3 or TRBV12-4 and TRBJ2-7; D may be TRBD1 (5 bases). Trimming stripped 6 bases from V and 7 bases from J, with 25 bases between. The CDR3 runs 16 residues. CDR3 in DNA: TGTGCCAGCAGCCTTCTGACTGACAGCTCCTACAATGAGCAGTACTTC. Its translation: CASSLLTDSSYNEQYF.

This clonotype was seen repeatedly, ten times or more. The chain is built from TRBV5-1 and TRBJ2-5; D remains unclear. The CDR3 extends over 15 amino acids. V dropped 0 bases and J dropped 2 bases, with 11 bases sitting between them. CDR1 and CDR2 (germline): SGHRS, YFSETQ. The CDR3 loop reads CASSLDGRRQETQYF. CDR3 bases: TGCGCCAGCAGCTTGGATGGCCGTCGACAAGAGACCCAGTACTTC.

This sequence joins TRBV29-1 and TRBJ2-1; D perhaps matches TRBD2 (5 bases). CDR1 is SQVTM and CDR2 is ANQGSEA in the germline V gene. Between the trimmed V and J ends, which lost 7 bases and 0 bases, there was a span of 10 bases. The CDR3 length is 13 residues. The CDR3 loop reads CSAIGGSYNEQFF. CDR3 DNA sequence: TGCAGCGCCATCGGAGGCTCCTACAATGAGCAGTTCTTC.

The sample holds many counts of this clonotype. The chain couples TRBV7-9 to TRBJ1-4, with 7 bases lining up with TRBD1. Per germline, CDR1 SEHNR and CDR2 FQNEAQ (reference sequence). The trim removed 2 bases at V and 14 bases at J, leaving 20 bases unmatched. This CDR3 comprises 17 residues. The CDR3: CASSLSTGRDSLKGLFF. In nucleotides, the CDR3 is TGTGCCAGCAGCTTATCGACCGGTAGGGACAGCTTGAAAGGGCTGTTTTTT.

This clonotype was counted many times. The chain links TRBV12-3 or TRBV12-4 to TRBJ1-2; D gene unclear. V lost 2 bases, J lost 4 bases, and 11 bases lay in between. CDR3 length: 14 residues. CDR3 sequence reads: CASSLIGESYGYTF. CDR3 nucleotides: TGTGCCAGCAGTTTAATCGGAGAAAGCTATGGCTACACCTTC.

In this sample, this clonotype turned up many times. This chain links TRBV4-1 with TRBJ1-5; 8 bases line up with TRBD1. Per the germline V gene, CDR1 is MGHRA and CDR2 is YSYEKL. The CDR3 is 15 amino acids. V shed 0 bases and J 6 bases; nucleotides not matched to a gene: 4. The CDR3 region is CASSQERTGRQPQHF. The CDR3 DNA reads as TGCGCCAGCAGCCAAGAGCGGACAGGGCGTCAGCCCCAGCATTTT.

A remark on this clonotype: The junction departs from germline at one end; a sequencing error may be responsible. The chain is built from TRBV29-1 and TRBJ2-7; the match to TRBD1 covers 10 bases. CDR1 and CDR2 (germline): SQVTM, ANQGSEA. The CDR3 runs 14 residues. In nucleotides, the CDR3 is TGCAGCGTTTACTCCGGGACAGGGGCCTACGGGCAGTACTTC. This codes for CSVYSGTGAYGQYF.

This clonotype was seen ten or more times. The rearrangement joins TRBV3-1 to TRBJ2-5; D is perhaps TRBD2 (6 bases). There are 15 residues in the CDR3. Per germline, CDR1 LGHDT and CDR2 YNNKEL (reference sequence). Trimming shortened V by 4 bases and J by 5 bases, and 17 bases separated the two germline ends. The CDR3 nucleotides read TGTGCCAGCAGCCGTGGGACTCTCGGAGGGGAGACCCAGTACTTC. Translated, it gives CASSRGTLGGETQYF.

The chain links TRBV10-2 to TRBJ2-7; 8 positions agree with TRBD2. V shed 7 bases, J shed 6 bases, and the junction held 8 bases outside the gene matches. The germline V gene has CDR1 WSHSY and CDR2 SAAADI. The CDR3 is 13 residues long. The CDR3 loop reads CASNQAGEGEQYF. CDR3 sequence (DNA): TGCGCCAGCAACCAAGCGGGAGAGGGCGAGCAGTACTTC.

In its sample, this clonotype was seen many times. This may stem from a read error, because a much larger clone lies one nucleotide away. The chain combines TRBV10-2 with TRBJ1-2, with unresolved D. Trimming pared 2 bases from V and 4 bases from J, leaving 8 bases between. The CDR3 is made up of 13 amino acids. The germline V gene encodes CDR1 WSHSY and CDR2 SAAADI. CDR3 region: CASSESGIYGYTF. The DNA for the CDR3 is TGCGCCAGCAGTGAGAGCGGAATCTATGGCTACACCTTC.

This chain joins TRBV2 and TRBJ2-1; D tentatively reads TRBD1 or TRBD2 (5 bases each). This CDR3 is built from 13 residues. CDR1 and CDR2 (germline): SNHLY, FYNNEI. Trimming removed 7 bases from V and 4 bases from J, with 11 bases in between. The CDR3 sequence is CASTGTDYNEQFF. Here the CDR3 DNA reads TGTGCCAGCACCGGGACGGATTACAATGAGCAGTTCTTC.

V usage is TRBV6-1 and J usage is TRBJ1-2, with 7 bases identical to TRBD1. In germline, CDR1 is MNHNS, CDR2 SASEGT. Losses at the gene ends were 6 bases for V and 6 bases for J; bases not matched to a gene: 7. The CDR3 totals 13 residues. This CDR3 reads CASSRRTGHGYTF. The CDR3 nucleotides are TGTGCCAGCAGCCGCCGGACAGGCCATGGCTACACCTTC.

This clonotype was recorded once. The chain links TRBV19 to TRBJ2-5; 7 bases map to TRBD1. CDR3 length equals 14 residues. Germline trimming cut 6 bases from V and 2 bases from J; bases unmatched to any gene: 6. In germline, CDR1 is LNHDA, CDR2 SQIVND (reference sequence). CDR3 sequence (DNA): TGTGCCAGTAGGTTTCCGGGACAGCAAGAGACCCAGTACTTC. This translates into CASRFPGQQETQYF.

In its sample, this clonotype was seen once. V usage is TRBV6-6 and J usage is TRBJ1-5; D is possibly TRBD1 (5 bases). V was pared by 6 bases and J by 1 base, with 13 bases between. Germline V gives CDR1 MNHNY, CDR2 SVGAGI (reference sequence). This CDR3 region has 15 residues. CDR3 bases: TGTGCCAGCAGGAGCCAGGGATCAAGCAATCAGCCCCAGCATTTT. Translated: CASRSQGSSNQPQHF.

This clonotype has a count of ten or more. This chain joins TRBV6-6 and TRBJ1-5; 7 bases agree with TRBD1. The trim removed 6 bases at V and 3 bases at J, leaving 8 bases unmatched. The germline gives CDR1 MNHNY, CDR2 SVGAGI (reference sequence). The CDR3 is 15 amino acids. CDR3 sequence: CASSGAGTVNQPQHF. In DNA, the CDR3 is TGTGCCAGCAGCGGGGCCGGGACAGTCAATCAGCCCCAGCATTTT.

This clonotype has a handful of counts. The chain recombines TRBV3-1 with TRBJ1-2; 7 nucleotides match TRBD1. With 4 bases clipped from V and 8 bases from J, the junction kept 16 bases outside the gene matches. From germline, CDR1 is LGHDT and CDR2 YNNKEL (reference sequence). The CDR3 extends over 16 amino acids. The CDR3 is CASSREATQGLLGYTF. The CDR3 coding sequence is TGTGCCAGCAGCCGCGAAGCAACACAGGGGTTGTTGGGCTACACCTTC.

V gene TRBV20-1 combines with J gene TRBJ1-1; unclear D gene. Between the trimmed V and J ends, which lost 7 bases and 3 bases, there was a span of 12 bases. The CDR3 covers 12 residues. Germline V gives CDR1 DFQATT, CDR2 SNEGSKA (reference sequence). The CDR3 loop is CSVSGGYTEAFF. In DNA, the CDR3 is TGCAGTGTCAGTGGAGGGTACACTGAAGCTTTCTTT.